The 31 T cell receptor beta chains below come from one sample, sequenced in a study of cytomegalovirus exposure and HLA in healthy donors. Primers included in the PCR were 60 Vbeta and 13 Jbeta primers. Libraries were prepared by immunoSEQ multiplex PCR; TCRdb keeps only in-frame clonotypes and omits some of them. The repertoire holds approximately 190,000 clones, with 81% as singletons. Sequencing was carried out using PBMCs. These receptors originate from a young woman in good health and CMV-seropositive.

This chain links TRBV7-6 with TRBJ1-5; a possible D gene is TRBD1 (5 bases). Germline CDR1 SGHVS, CDR2 FNYEAQ. This CDR3 contains 15 residues. V lost 3 bases to trimming and J lost 2 bases, with 11 bases between them. The CDR3 DNA sequence: TGTGCCAGCAGCTTCGGAGCGGGGGGCAATCAGCCCCAGCATTTT. Its protein is CASSFGAGGNQPQHF. The complete variable domain, with remaining parts taken from reference TRBV7-6 and TRBJ1-5, reads GAGVSQSPRYKVTKRGQDVALRCDPISGHVSLYWYRQALGQGPEFLTYFNYEAQQDKSGLPNDRFSAERPEGSISTLTIQRTEQRDSAMYRCASSFGAGGNQPQHFGDGTRLSIL.

The chain combines TRBV7-9 with TRBJ2-5, with D maybe TRBD2 (7 bases). The J call may not be correct, given that the DNA end is closer to TRBJ2-7. The germline CDR1 and CDR2 sequences are SEHNR and FQNEAQ (reference sequence). This CDR3 has 15 residues. CDR3 region: CASSLAGGGFYEQYF. As DNA, the CDR3 is TGTGCCAGCAGCTTAGCGGGAGGGGGATTCTACGAGCAGTACTTC.

The chain joins TRBV11-2 to TRBJ1-6; 9 bases are shared with TRBD1. The CDR3 is 14 amino acids. CDR1 is SGHAT and CDR2 is FQNNGV in the germline V gene. V lost 5 bases to trimming and J lost 7 bases; unmatched junction nucleotides: 3. The CDR3 sequence is CASSHDRGNSPLHF. The CDR3 DNA follows: TGTGCCAGCAGCCACGACAGGGGGAATTCACCCCTCCACTTT.

The chain links TRBV15 to TRBJ1-1; possibly TRBD1 for D (6 bases). V shed 5 bases and J shed 1 base, with 8 bases lying between them. Germline V gene lookup returns CDR1 LNHNV and CDR2 YYDKDF (reference sequence). The CDR3 contains 13 residues. The CDR3 sequence is CATSGQQNTEAFF. DNA for the CDR3: TGTGCCACCAGCGGACAGCAGAACACTGAAGCTTTCTTT.

V and J are TRBV7-8 and TRBJ2-6, with D unclear. The CDR3 loop spans 17 amino acids. In germline, CDR1 is SGHVS, CDR2 FQNEAQ. Trimming left V 1 base short and J 2 bases short, with 12 bases between. This CDR3 reads CASSLGVRVTGANVLTF. As DNA, the CDR3 is TGTGCCAGCAGCTTAGGGGTCCGGGTCACTGGGGCCAACGTCCTGACTTTC.

This clone was counted between two and nine times. The chain recombines TRBV2 with TRBJ2-5; 7 bases are a match to TRBD1. The J call may be in error: the DNA end matches TRBJ2-7 better. CDR1 SNHLY and CDR2 FYNNEI come from the germline V gene. This CDR3 spans 14 amino acids. CDR3 DNA sequence: TGTGCCAGCAGGACAGGGATCTACTCCTACGAGCAGTACTTC. Amino acids: CASRTGIYSYEQYF.

This clone appeared a single time. The rearrangement links TRBV9 to TRBJ1-6; 8 bases map to TRBD1. The germline gives CDR1 SGDLS, CDR2 YYNGEE. There are 17 residues in the CDR3. V shed 3 bases and J 0 bases; nucleotides not matched to a gene: 5. CDR3 coding DNA: TGTGCCAGCAGCGGCTCAGGGGGCAGCTCCTATAATTCACCCCTCCACTTT. Encoded protein: CASSGSGGSSYNSPLHF.

The CDR3 nucleotides are TGTGCCAGCAGCTTAAGGGGTAACTATGGCTACACCTTC. It encodes CASSLRGNYGYTF. The chain is built from TRBV11-3 and TRBJ1-2; D is perhaps TRBD1 (5 bases). Between the trimmed V and J ends, which lost 2 bases and 1 base, there was a span of 5 bases. Germline values: CDR1 SGHNT, CDR2 YENEEA. The CDR3 loop spans 13 amino acids.

The chain combines TRBV14 with TRBJ2-2, with 8 bases that match TRBD2. Germline V lookup: CDR1 SGHDN, CDR2 FVKESK. J lost 1 base, V lost 0 bases, and 13 bases had no gene match. The CDR3 has 20 amino acids. The CDR3 loop is CASSQEGLAVTPGNTGELFF. The CDR3 DNA reads TGTGCCAGCAGCCAAGAAGGACTAGCAGTAACTCCCGGGAACACCGGGGAGCTGTTTTTT.

The J gene is TRBJ2-2, the V gene TRBV27, with 7 bases identical to TRBD2. Germline CDR1 MNHEY, CDR2 SMNVEV (reference sequence). J gave up 7 bases and V 7 bases, and 6 bases lay outside the gene matches. There are 13 residues in the CDR3. In DNA form, the CDR3 reads TGTGCCAGCATTACGACTAGCCACGGGGAGCTGTTTTTT. It specifies CASITTSHGELFF.

The rearrangement links TRBV7-2 to TRBJ1-2; D gene unclear. Deletions cut 1 base from V and 2 bases from J, with 8 bases between. The germline V gene has CDR1 SGHTA and CDR2 FQGNSA. The CDR3 extends over 14 amino acids. CDR3 DNA sequence: TGTGCCAGCAGCTTAGGACGGGGAAACTATGGCTACACCTTC. It codes for CASSLGRGNYGYTF.

This clone was detected a few times. CDR3 residues: CASRSQGATNEKLFF. The CDR3 coding sequence is TGTGCCAGCAGATCACAGGGCGCAACTAATGAAAAACTGTTTTTT. The chain links TRBV27 to TRBJ1-4; a weak D match, TRBD1 (6 bases). This CDR3 is 15 amino acids long. Germline assignment: CDR1 MNHEY and CDR2 SMNVEV (reference sequence). Trimming stripped 6 bases from V and 0 bases from J, with 11 bases between.

The V gene is TRBV11-1, the J gene TRBJ1-3; weak D call: TRBD1 (5 bases). Germline lookup yields CDR1 SGHAT and CDR2 FQDESV (reference sequence). The CDR3 loop spans 14 amino acids. The V end was cut by 4 bases, the J end by 2 bases, with 9 bases between. The CDR3 sequence: CASSSTDAGNTIYF. CDR3 DNA sequence: TGTGCCAGCAGCTCGACAGACGCTGGAAACACCATATATTTT.

V gene TRBV6-1 combines with J gene TRBJ1-3, with D maybe TRBD1 (5 bases). This CDR3 contains 16 residues. CDR1 and CDR2 (germline): MNHNS, SASEGT. V was shortened by 2 bases and J by 6 bases, with 17 bases between the two germline ends. This CDR3 reads CASSETGDLWTNTIYF. CDR3 nucleotide sequence: TGTGCCAGCAGTGAAACAGGTGACCTCTGGACAAACACCATATATTTT.

CDR3 amino acids: CASSVEGSGANVLTF. The CDR3 coding sequence is TGTGCCAGCAGCGTAGAGGGGTCTGGGGCCAACGTCCTGACTTTC. V and J are TRBV9 and TRBJ2-6, with a weak D call TRBD1 (5 bases). The CDR3 extends over 15 amino acids. Trimming left V 0 bases short and J 1 base short, with 5 bases between. Germline CDR1 is SGDLS and CDR2 is YYNGEE.

V usage is TRBV15 and J usage is TRBJ2-3, with D possibly matching TRBD1 (5 bases). Germline CDR1 LNHNV, CDR2 YYDKDF (reference sequence). V gave up 0 bases and J gave up 4 bases, with 11 bases separating them. The CDR3 sequence is 15 residues long. CDR3: CATSRDSKGSDTQYF. The CDR3 DNA follows: TGTGCCACCAGCAGAGACTCTAAGGGGTCAGATACGCAGTATTTT. The full variable domain, with the rest looked up from reference TRBV15 and TRBJ2-3, is DAMVIQNPRYQVTQFGKPVTLSCSQTLNHNVMYWYQQKSSQAPKLLFHYYDKDFNNEADTPDNFQSRRPNTSFCFLDIRSPGLGDTAMYLCATSRDSKGSDTQYFGPGTRLTVL.

The rearrangement uses TRBV6-4 and TRBJ2-2, with 11 positions matching TRBD1. There are 15 residues in the CDR3. V was pared by 3 bases and J by 4 bases, with 1 base of the junction left unmatched. CDR1 is MRHNA, CDR2 SNTAGT, per germline. The CDR3 spells CASSDGTGGTGELFF. DNA of the CDR3: TGTGCCAGCAGTGATGGGACAGGGGGCACCGGGGAGCTGTTTTTT.

The chain uses TRBV6-6 and TRBJ1-3; D remains unclear. The CDR3 extends over 16 amino acids. From germline, CDR1 is MNHNY and CDR2 SVGAGI (reference sequence). V was pared by 5 bases and J by 9 bases, with 23 bases between. The DNA for the CDR3 is TGTGCCAGCAGTCCGGGAATCTACTCTGGAATGGGCACCATATATTTT. This encodes CASSPGIYSGMGTIYF.

The CDR3 reads CSVGQGEATEAFF. In DNA form, the CDR3 reads TGCAGCGTTGGGCAGGGGGAGGCCACTGAAGCTTTCTTT. This sequence joins TRBV29-1 and TRBJ1-1; 7 nucleotides match TRBD1. Trimming took 4 bases from V and 4 from J; bases not matched to a gene: 6. CDR1 is SQVTM and CDR2 is ANQGSEA in the germline V gene. The CDR3 is 13 residues long.

The rearrangement uses TRBV11-2 and TRBJ1-2; TRBD1 matches at 7 bases. The CDR3 length is 14 residues. J lost 0 bases, V lost 6 bases, and 4 bases had no gene match. The V gene's germline CDR1 is SGHAT and CDR2 FQNNGV. This CDR3 is CASSWDRANYGYTF. CDR3 in DNA: TGTGCCAGCAGTTGGGACAGAGCTAACTATGGCTACACCTTC.

The chain is built from TRBV6-5 and TRBJ1-2; D remains ambiguous. Germline-derived CDR1 and CDR2 are MNHEY and SVGAGI. CDR3 length: 12 residues. With 5 bases removed from V and 5 bases from J, the gap between germline ends came to 9 bases. The CDR3, as DNA: TGTGCCAGCAGTACAGATACTTATGGCTACACCTTC. Its translation: CASSTDTYGYTF.

This rearrangement joins TRBV27 to TRBJ2-3, with TRBD2 matching over 14 bases. Trimming removed 2 bases from V and 3 bases from J; junction bases left unmatched: 4. The germline V gene encodes CDR1 MNHEY and CDR2 SMNVEV (reference sequence). The CDR3 contains 17 residues. CDR3 bases: TGTGCCAGCAGTTTACGCAGACTAGCGGGGGGGACAGATACGCAGTATTTT. Its protein product is CASSLRRLAGGTDTQYF.

The CDR3 spells CASSVARLGTDTQYF. The CDR3 DNA sequence: TGTGCCAGCAGCGTAGCGCGTCTGGGCACAGATACGCAGTATTTT. This chain links TRBV9 with TRBJ2-3; D is uncertain. The CDR3 runs to 15 residues. Germline CDR1 reads SGDLS; CDR2 reads YYNGEE. V was cut by 0 bases and J by 1 base, with 9 bases left in between.

The gene calls are TRBV5-1 and TRBJ2-3; perhaps TRBD2 as D (5 bases). Germline V lookup: CDR1 SGHRS, CDR2 YFSETQ. The CDR3 is 15 residues long. Trimming cost V 4 bases and J 0 bases, with 12 bases left between them. CDR3: CASSIYGKSTDTQYF. The DNA of the CDR3 is TGCGCCAGCAGCATCTACGGGAAGAGCACAGATACGCAGTATTTT.

This chain connects TRBV5-4 to TRBJ1-6; D ambiguous. The V gene lost 0 bases and the J gene lost 7 bases, with 11 bases spanning the gap. Germline CDR1 reads SGHNT; CDR2 reads YYREEE (reference sequence). The CDR3 loop spans 15 amino acids. CDR3 region: CASSLGGRANSPLHF. CDR3 nucleotide sequence: TGTGCCAGCAGCTTGGGAGGGCGGGCCAATTCACCCCTCCACTTT. Full variable domain (missing parts from reference TRBV5-4 and TRBJ1-6): ETGVTQSPTHLIKTRGQQVTLRCSSQSGHNTVSWYQQALGQGPQFIFQYYREEENGRGNFPPRFSGLQFPNYSSELNVNALELDDSALYLCASSLGGRANSPLHFGNGTRLTVT.

This clone showed up just a few times. The rearrangement uses TRBV9 and TRBJ1-2, with D possibly TRBD1 on 6 matching bases. In germline, CDR1 is SGDLS, CDR2 YYNGEE. The CDR3 length is 17 residues. The V end was cut by 3 bases, the J end by 4 bases, with 22 bases between. The CDR3 loop is CASSAPRDNDIGYGYTF. DNA of the CDR3: TGTGCCAGCAGCGCCCCTCGGGACAACGATATCGGCTATGGCTACACCTTC.

This chain joins TRBV6-6 and TRBJ1-1; 8 bases match TRBD1. The CDR3 consists of 15 residues. Germline values: CDR1 MNHNY, CDR2 SVGAGI (reference sequence). V shed 4 bases and J 3 bases; nucleotides not matched to a gene: 7. CDR3 nucleotides: TGTGCCAGCAGTTTCCCGGACAGGGAGTACACTGAAGCTTTCTTT. This gives the protein CASSFPDREYTEAFF.

The chain couples TRBV7-2 to TRBJ2-5; D gene ambiguous. The V gene's germline CDR1 is SGHTA and CDR2 FQGNSA. This CDR3 is 13 amino acids long. V was clipped by 5 bases and J by 5 bases, with 12 bases between them. The CDR3 region is CASSTSRRETQYF. For the CDR3, the DNA is TGTGCCAGCAGCACCTCCCGGCGGGAGACCCAGTACTTC.

V gene TRBV30 combines with J gene TRBJ1-2, with D perhaps TRBD1 (6 bases). CDR1 GTSNPN and CDR2 SVGIG come from the germline V gene (reference sequence). This CDR3 has 15 amino acids. Trimming shortened V by 3 bases and J by 5 bases, and 19 bases separated the two germline ends. The CDR3 DNA sequence: TGTGCCTGGAGCTGGGGGCGAGCCATCAATTATGGCTACACCTTC. Translated, it gives CAWSWGRAINYGYTF.

V gene TRBV9 combines with J gene TRBJ2-7; possibly TRBD2 for D (6 bases). Trimming removed 3 bases from V and 6 bases from J, with 10 bases in between. The CDR3 has 12 residues. Germline-derived CDR1 and CDR2 are SGDLS and YYNGEE. CDR3 region: CASSERGGEQYF. The CDR3 DNA is TGTGCCAGCAGCGAGAGGGGAGGCGAGCAGTACTTC.

The chain uses TRBV6-5 and TRBJ2-3; perhaps TRBD2 as D (5 bases). Germline values: CDR1 MNHEY, CDR2 SVGAGI. There are 14 residues in the CDR3. V lost 2 bases and J 6 bases, leaving 12 bases between the germline ends. For the CDR3, the DNA is TGTGCCAGCAGTTACAACGGAGGCGGGGATACGCAGTATTTT. Its protein is CASSYNGGGDTQYF.